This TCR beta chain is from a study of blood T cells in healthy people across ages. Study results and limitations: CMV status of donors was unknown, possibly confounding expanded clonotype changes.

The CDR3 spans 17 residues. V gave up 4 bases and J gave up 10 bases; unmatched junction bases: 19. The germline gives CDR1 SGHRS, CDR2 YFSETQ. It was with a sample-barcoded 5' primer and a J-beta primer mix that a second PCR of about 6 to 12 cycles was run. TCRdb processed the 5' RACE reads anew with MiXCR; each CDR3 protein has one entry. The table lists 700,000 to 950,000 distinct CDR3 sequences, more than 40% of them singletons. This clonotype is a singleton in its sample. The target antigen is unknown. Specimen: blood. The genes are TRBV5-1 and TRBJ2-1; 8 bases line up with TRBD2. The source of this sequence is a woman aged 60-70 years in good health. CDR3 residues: CASSARAVAGKNYEQFF. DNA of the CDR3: TGCGCCAGCAGCGCCCGCGCCGTAGCGGGGAAGAACTACGAGCAGTTCTTC.